The sequence of this TCR beta chain was determined in a study of blood T cell repertoires in COVID-19. Study-wide context: Material from acute and convalescent COVID-19 was sourced from the United States, Italy and Spain. T cells, B-cell-depleted T cells, or PBMCs supplied cDNA or gDNA.

Germline assignment: CDR1 MNHEY and CDR2 SMNVEV (reference sequence). V gave up 2 bases and J gave up 0 bases; unmatched junction bases: 4. The CDR3 has 16 amino acids. Enrolled through a virtual design, the participants were between roughly 18 and 95 years of age and came from 24 US areas. Original processing methods: Estimated nucleated cell counts came from reference gene primer amplification. Sequenced by immunoSEQ multiplex PCR; TCRdb stores in-frame clones only, minus some. V and J calls and clone size are as listed in that table; D and trimming were resolved from the DNA. The table lists about 140,000 clones, roughly 84% of them singletons. This clone was seen only once.

Sequenced: PBMCs or T cells enriched from blood (not recorded which). This TCR came from a man aged 45-60 years in a cohort exposed to, infected with or recovered from COVID-19 (not recorded which). The chain links TRBV27 to TRBJ2-7; TRBD2 aligns across 10 bases. The CDR3 reads CASSLRRTSGSYEQYF. The CDR3 nucleotides are TGTGCCAGCAGTTTAAGGAGGACTAGCGGCTCCTACGAGCAGTACTTC.